This TCR beta chain appears in the sequencing data of a study of neoadjuvant nivolumab and ipilimumab in lung cancer. About the study: Nivolumab 3 mg/kg was given days 1, 15 and 29, plus ipilimumab 1 mg/kg day 1 in combination. Study-level results: Only two of four nivolumab-treated tumors gained richness and clonality by surgery. Resected tumors had greater TCR richness and clonality than uninvolved lung.

The germline CDR1 and CDR2 sequences are SGHNT and YYREEE (reference sequence). The length of the CDR3 is 16 residues. Trimming cost V 4 bases and J 3 bases; bases outside gene matches: 9. Libraries were prepared by immunoSEQ multiplex PCR; TCRdb keeps only in-frame clonotypes and omits some of them. The table records approximately 40,000 clones, roughly 89% of them present only once. Remarks on this clone: Its specificity is not known.

The chain joins TRBV5-4 to TRBJ2-3, with TRBD2 matching over 9 bases. The sample consisted of peripheral blood, taken before neoadjuvant nivolumab, alone or with ipilimumab. This TCR derives from an adult with non-small cell lung cancer. CDR3 sequence (DNA): TGTGCCAGCAGCCTCTCCCTAGCGGGGCTAACAGATACGCAGTATTTT. It yields the protein CASSLSLAGLTDTQYF.